The 9 T cell receptor beta chains below all came from one sample that was sequenced in a study of blood T cell repertoires in COVID-19. Profiling relied on immunoSEQ multiplex PCR, and the TCRdb table lists in-frame clones only, not all of them. The data contain just under 250,000 clones, approximately 86% of them singletons. The sequencing sample was made of peripheral blood. Receptor source: a woman aged 25-40 years who had recovered from COVID-19.

J is TRBJ1-2 and V is TRBV18; D remains unclear. CDR3 length equals 14 residues. Germline V gene data show CDR1 as KGHSH and CDR2 as LQKENI. Trimming stripped 1 base from V and 6 bases from J, with 12 bases between. CDR3 sequence (DNA): TGTGCCAGCTCACCACTGCGGGTTGTGAATGGCTACACCTTC. Its protein is CASSPLRVVNGYTF.

This clone turned up a few times. This chain uses TRBV5-1 with TRBJ2-2; 11 nucleotides line up with TRBD1. CDR3 length: 20 amino acids. Trimming at V came to 5 bases and at J to 3 bases, leaving 18 bases not matched to a gene. The germline CDR1 and CDR2 sequences are SGHRS and YFSETQ. In DNA, the CDR3 is TGCGCCAGCAGGGCATTTTTCCGGGACAGGGGGTCGGTTGACACCGGGGAGCTGTTTTTT. Amino acids: CASRAFFRDRGSVDTGELFF.

The V gene is TRBV13, the J gene TRBJ1-3; D perhaps matches TRBD1 (6 bases). The CDR3 contains 15 residues. Germline V gene sequence: CDR1 PRHDT, CDR2 FYEKMQ (reference sequence). Trimming took off 5 bases at V and 2 bases at J, with 13 bases between the two ends. The chain's CDR3 is CASSGTSRAGNTIYF. CDR3 DNA: TGTGCCAGCAGCGGGACAAGTCGAGCTGGAAACACCATATATTTT.

This chain uses TRBV30 with TRBJ2-7; D might be TRBD2 (5 bases). V lost 3 bases and J lost 1, with 7 bases in between. This CDR3 is built from 12 residues. Germline values: CDR1 GTSNPN, CDR2 SVGIG (reference sequence). In DNA, the CDR3 is TGTGCCTGGAGAGAGGGATCCTACGAGCAGTACTTC. This gives the protein CAWREGSYEQYF.

CDR3 bases: TGTGCCAGCAGCTTGGGATTAGCGCGAACTAAAGAGACCCAGTACTTC. It yields the protein CASSLGLARTKETQYF. The chain couples TRBV5-6 to TRBJ2-5, with a possible D match to TRBD2 (5 bases). The germline CDR1 and CDR2 sequences are SGHDT and YYEEEE. The CDR3 has 16 residues. Deletions cut 0 bases from V and 3 bases from J, with 15 bases between.

This clone was seen more than once but under ten times. This sequence joins TRBV5-1 and TRBJ1-6, with TRBD1 as a possible D gene (5 bases). Germline CDR1 is SGHRS and CDR2 is YFSETQ. The CDR3 extends over 15 amino acids. Trimming left V 3 bases short and J 2 bases short, with 9 bases between. The CDR3 is CASSYDSTYNSPLHF. CDR3 in DNA: TGCGCCAGCAGCTATGACAGCACCTATAATTCACCCCTCCACTTT.

Here the CDR3 reads CASSLAGDQPQHF. CDR3 DNA sequence: TGTGCCAGCAGCTTAGCGGGTGATCAGCCCCAGCATTTT. The rearrangement joins TRBV11-2 to TRBJ1-5, with D unresolved. V gave up 1 base and J gave up 5 bases, with 6 bases separating them. Germline-derived CDR1 and CDR2 are SGHAT and FQNNGV. The CDR3 contains 13 residues. Full variable domain (remainder filled in from reference TRBV11-2 and TRBJ1-5): EAGVAQSPRYKIIEKRQSVAFWCNPISGHATLYWYQQILGQGPKLLIQFQNNGVVDDSQLPKDRFSAERLKGVDSTLKIQPAKLEDSAVYLCASSLAGDQPQHFGDGTRLSIL.

The rearrangement uses TRBV5-6 and TRBJ1-2, with no clear D. Trimming removed 4 bases at V and 4 bases at J, with 17 bases between. The germline CDR1 and CDR2 sequences are SGHDT and YYEEEE. The CDR3 loop spans 15 amino acids. The CDR3 spells CASSSQEWALYGYTF. For the CDR3, the DNA is TGTGCCAGCAGCAGTCAGGAATGGGCCCTCTATGGCTACACCTTC.

The rearrangement joins TRBV7-6 to TRBJ1-2, with TRBD1 as a possible D gene (5 bases). The CDR3 runs to 15 residues. CDR1 SGHVS and CDR2 FNYEAQ come from the germline V gene. Trimming took 5 bases from V and 8 from J, leaving 21 bases between them. CDR3 nucleotide sequence: TGTGCCAGCAGCCTCACGCTCCAGGGTAAAGAAGGCTACACCTTC. This sequence encodes CASSLTLQGKEGYTF. The complete variable domain, with remaining parts taken from reference TRBV7-6 and TRBJ1-2, reads GAGVSQSPRYKVTKRGQDVALRCDPISGHVSLYWYRQALGQGPEFLTYFNYEAQQDKSGLPNDRFSAERPEGSISTLTIQRTEQRDSAMYRCASSLTLQGKEGYTFGSGTRLTVV.